These T cell receptor beta chains were read from a single sample in a study of T cell responses to AZD1222 COVID-19 vaccine. Using immunoSEQ multiplex PCR, the repertoire was profiled, and TCRdb retains in-frame clones only, with some absent. The data contain about 110,000 clones, about 92% of them seen just once; the ten biggest clones take up around 1.2%. The material sequenced was peripheral blood, taken on day 0 of AZD1222 vaccination. The receptors here all came from an adult in good health. Both conserved end residues are part of each CDR3. The order of the fields is CDR3 DNA, CDR3 protein, V gene, D gene, clone size, J gene. D genes are given only for firm matches. The size of a clone is reported for some rows only, either as once, few or many, or as a class for expanded clones.

cdr3_nt: TGTGCCAGCAGTACTACGAACACTGAAGCTTTCTTT; cdr3_aa: CASSTTNTEAFF; v_call: TRBV6-5; d_call: -; clone_size: -; j_call: TRBJ1-1
cdr3_nt: TGTGCCAGCAGCTTACGGGGCCCCAATGAGCAGTTCTTC; cdr3_aa: CASSLRGPNEQFF; v_call: TRBV7-2; d_call: -; clone_size: once; j_call: TRBJ2-1
cdr3_nt: TGTGCCAGCAGCCAAGATTCGATAAGTAGGGGCTACACCTTC; cdr3_aa: CASSQDSISRGYTF; v_call: TRBV3-1/TRBV3-2; d_call: -; clone_size: -; j_call: TRBJ1-2
cdr3_nt: TGTGCCTGGAGTACAGGGGGCGCGCAGTATTTT; cdr3_aa: CAWSTGGAQYF; v_call: TRBV30; d_call: TRBD1; clone_size: -; j_call: TRBJ2-3
cdr3_nt: TGTGCCAGCAGCCAGCTTAACATTCAGTACTTC; cdr3_aa: CASSQLNIQYF; v_call: TRBV14; d_call: -; clone_size: -; j_call: TRBJ2-4
cdr3_nt: TGTGCCAGCAGAAACATAGCGGGAGTGGGAGGGCAAGAGACCCAGTACTTC; cdr3_aa: CASRNIAGVGGQETQYF; v_call: TRBV3-1/TRBV3-2; d_call: TRBD2; clone_size: -; j_call: TRBJ2-5
cdr3_nt: TGTGCCAGTAGTACCCCCCGGACAGGGGGAATGCCAGCTTTCTTT; cdr3_aa: CASSTPRTGGMPAFF; v_call: TRBV19; d_call: TRBD1; clone_size: -; j_call: TRBJ1-1
cdr3_nt: TGTGCCAGCAGCTTAAGGCAGGGAGGTCAGCCCCAGCATTTT; cdr3_aa: CASSLRQGGQPQHF; v_call: TRBV5-8; d_call: -; clone_size: -; j_call: TRBJ1-5
cdr3_nt: TGTGCCAGCACCCCGGGACAGGGGTTCCCTAACTATGGCTACACCTTC; cdr3_aa: CASTPGQGFPNYGYTF; v_call: TRBV6-2/TRBV6-3; d_call: TRBD1; clone_size: -; j_call: TRBJ1-2
cdr3_nt: TGCGCCAGCAGCCCGACCACGGATGGCTACACCTTC; cdr3_aa: CASSPTTDGYTF; v_call: TRBV5-1; d_call: -; clone_size: -; j_call: TRBJ1-2
cdr3_nt: TGTGCCAGCAGCTTAATCGGGACAGCTATCTCTGGGGCCAACGTCCTGACTTTC; cdr3_aa: CASSLIGTAISGANVLTF; v_call: TRBV7-3; d_call: TRBD1; clone_size: -; j_call: TRBJ2-6
cdr3_nt: TGTGCCACCAGCAGAGTTGGGGCCAAAAACATTCAGTACTTC; cdr3_aa: CATSRVGAKNIQYF; v_call: TRBV15; d_call: -; clone_size: -; j_call: TRBJ2-4
cdr3_nt: TGTGCCAGCAGTTTAGGGACAGGAGCCTACAATGAGCAGTTCTTC; cdr3_aa: CASSLGTGAYNEQFF; v_call: TRBV27; d_call: TRBD1; clone_size: -; j_call: TRBJ2-1
cdr3_nt: TGTGCCAGCAGTTTAATCAGGTCCTACGAGCAGTACTTC; cdr3_aa: CASSLIRSYEQYF; v_call: TRBV28; d_call: -; clone_size: -; j_call: TRBJ2-7
cdr3_nt: TGCGCCAGCAGCCCAATAAGGGCGAACTACGAGCAGTACTTC; cdr3_aa: CASSPIRANYEQYF; v_call: TRBV5-1; d_call: -; clone_size: -; j_call: TRBJ2-7
cdr3_nt: TGCGCCAGCAGCGCGGCCAGGGGCAAGAACGAGCAGTACTTC; cdr3_aa: CASSAARGKNEQYF; v_call: TRBV5-1; d_call: -; clone_size: -; j_call: TRBJ2-7
cdr3_nt: TGTGCCAGCAGGACTGCCATGTCGACTAATGAAAAACTGTTTTTT; cdr3_aa: CASRTAMSTNEKLFF; v_call: TRBV6-5; d_call: -; clone_size: once; j_call: TRBJ1-4
cdr3_nt: TGTGCCAGCAGTGAAATGAACTCTGGAAACACCATATATTTT; cdr3_aa: CASSEMNSGNTIYF; v_call: TRBV6-1; d_call: -; clone_size: -; j_call: TRBJ1-3
cdr3_nt: TGTGCCAGCAGCTCTGGAGGCGGACATCATAGCAATCAGCCCCAGCATTTT; cdr3_aa: CASSSGGGHHSNQPQHF; v_call: TRBV5-6; d_call: -; clone_size: -; j_call: TRBJ1-5
cdr3_nt: TGTGCCAGCAGCGTGAGGACGGGTGAAGCTTTCTTT; cdr3_aa: CASSVRTGEAFF; v_call: TRBV5-6; d_call: -; clone_size: -; j_call: TRBJ1-1
cdr3_nt: TGTGCCAGCAGCTTATTAACTGGGGTTGGAAACACCATATATTTT; cdr3_aa: CASSLLTGVGNTIYF; v_call: TRBV11-3; d_call: -; clone_size: -; j_call: TRBJ1-3
cdr3_nt: TGTGCCAGCAGCTCCCTGGTTGGGACGCAGTATTTT; cdr3_aa: CASSSLVGTQYF; v_call: TRBV11-3; d_call: -; clone_size: -; j_call: TRBJ2-3
cdr3_nt: TGTGCCAGCAGCTTCAGTCCCTCTCGGGGAGAGACCCAGTACTTC; cdr3_aa: CASSFSPSRGETQYF; v_call: TRBV7-2; d_call: -; clone_size: -; j_call: TRBJ2-5
cdr3_nt: TGTGCCAGCAGTAGATACAGGGCGGGGAACACTGAAGCTTTCTTT; cdr3_aa: CASSRYRAGNTEAFF; v_call: TRBV11-1; d_call: -; clone_size: -; j_call: TRBJ1-1
cdr3_nt: TGTGCCAGCAGCTTAGTAGCGGCAGGGGGCCATGAGCAGTTCTTC; cdr3_aa: CASSLVAAGGHEQFF; v_call: TRBV7-3; d_call: TRBD1; clone_size: -; j_call: TRBJ2-1
cdr3_nt: TGTGCCAGCAGCCTTAGAGGGACTAGTGAACTCTACGAGCAGTACTTC; cdr3_aa: CASSLRGTSELYEQYF; v_call: TRBV7-8; d_call: TRBD2; clone_size: -; j_call: TRBJ2-7
cdr3_nt: TGCGCCAGCAGCTTGGCCGGGGATGCACCCTACGAGCAGTACTTC; cdr3_aa: CASSLAGDAPYEQYF; v_call: TRBV5-1; d_call: -; clone_size: once; j_call: TRBJ2-7
cdr3_nt: TGTGCCAGCAGCTTAGAAGTGACCTACGAGCAGTACTTC; cdr3_aa: CASSLEVTYEQYF; v_call: TRBV7-9; d_call: -; clone_size: -; j_call: TRBJ2-7
cdr3_nt: TGTGCCAGCAGTGAAGCGACAGGGGTGGTTAGCACTGAAGCTTTCTTT; cdr3_aa: CASSEATGVVSTEAFF; v_call: TRBV2; d_call: TRBD1; clone_size: -; j_call: TRBJ1-1
cdr3_nt: TGTGCCAGCAGTTTGAACGGCGTAGAGACCCAGTACTTC; cdr3_aa: CASSLNGVETQYF; v_call: TRBV27; d_call: -; clone_size: -; j_call: TRBJ2-5
cdr3_nt: TGTGCCAGTAGCAAATCCGGACTAGCGGGATTCGGTCCCCAAGAGACCCAGTACTTC; cdr3_aa: CASSKSGLAGFGPQETQYF; v_call: TRBV19; d_call: TRBD2; clone_size: -; j_call: TRBJ2-5
cdr3_nt: TGCGCCAGCAGCACCCGGGTTGTCAACGAGCAGTACTTC; cdr3_aa: CASSTRVVNEQYF; v_call: TRBV5-1; d_call: -; clone_size: few; j_call: TRBJ2-7
cdr3_nt: TGTGCCAGCTCACTCCAAGAGACCCAGTACTTC; cdr3_aa: CASSLQETQYF; v_call: TRBV18; d_call: -; clone_size: -; j_call: TRBJ2-5
cdr3_nt: TGTGCCAGCAGCTTGGGACTAGCCGCAGATACGCAGTATTTT; cdr3_aa: CASSLGLAADTQYF; v_call: TRBV7-2; d_call: TRBD2; clone_size: -; j_call: TRBJ2-3
cdr3_nt: TGTGCCAGCAGCCAAGATAGAGAGACCCAGTACTTC; cdr3_aa: CASSQDRETQYF; v_call: TRBV3-1/TRBV3-2; d_call: -; clone_size: -; j_call: TRBJ2-5
cdr3_nt: TGTGCCAGCAGTTCGGGACTAGCTGGCACAGATACGCAGTATTTT; cdr3_aa: CASSSGLAGTDTQYF; v_call: TRBV27; d_call: TRBD2; clone_size: -; j_call: TRBJ2-3
cdr3_nt: TGTGCCAGCAGCTTAACAGGGGGCGTGAACACTGAAGCTTTCTTT; cdr3_aa: CASSLTGGVNTEAFF; v_call: TRBV7-3; d_call: TRBD1; clone_size: -; j_call: TRBJ1-1